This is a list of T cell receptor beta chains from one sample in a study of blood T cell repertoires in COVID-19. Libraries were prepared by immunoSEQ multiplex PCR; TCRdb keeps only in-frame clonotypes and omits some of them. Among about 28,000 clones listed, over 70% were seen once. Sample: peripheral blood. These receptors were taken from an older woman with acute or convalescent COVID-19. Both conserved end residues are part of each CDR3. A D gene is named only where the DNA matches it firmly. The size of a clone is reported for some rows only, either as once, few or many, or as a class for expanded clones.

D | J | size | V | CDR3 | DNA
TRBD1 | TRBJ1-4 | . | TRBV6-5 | CASRVMTGINEKLFF | TGTGCCAGCAGGGTGATGACAGGGATTAATGAAAAACTGTTTTTT
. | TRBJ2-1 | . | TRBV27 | CASSRHRKQGSSYNEQFF | TGTGCCAGCAGTCGACACCGTAAACAGGGTAGCTCCTACAATGAGCAGTTCTTC
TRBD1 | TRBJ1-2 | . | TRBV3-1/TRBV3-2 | CASSPRDRAYYGYTF | TGTGCCAGCAGCCCTCGGGACAGGGCTTACTATGGCTACACCTTC
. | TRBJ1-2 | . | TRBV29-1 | CSVLPSGGPSGYTF | TGCAGCGTCCTCCCGAGCGGGGGCCCGAGTGGCTACACCTTC
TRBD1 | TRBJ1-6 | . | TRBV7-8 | CASTPPGQGNSPLHF | TGTGCCAGCACCCCACCGGGACAGGGGAATTCACCCCTCCACTTT
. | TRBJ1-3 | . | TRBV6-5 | CATSGGGSGNTIYF | TGTGCCACCAGCGGGGGTGGTTCTGGAAACACCATATATTTT
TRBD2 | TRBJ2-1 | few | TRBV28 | CASSFGGSGVIYNEQFF | TGTGCCAGCAGTTTCGGGGGTAGCGGGGTCATTTACAATGAGCAGTTCTTC
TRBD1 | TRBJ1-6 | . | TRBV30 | CASTGGNSPLHF | TGTGCCTCGACAGGGGGAAATTCACCCCTCCACTTT
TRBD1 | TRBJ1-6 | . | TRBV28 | CASSLSGTGNSPLHF | TGTGCCAGCAGCCTCTCTGGGACAGGGAATTCACCCCTCCACTTT
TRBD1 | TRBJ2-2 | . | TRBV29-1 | CSHKGGDRELFF | TGCAGCCACAAAGGGGGCGACCGGGAGCTGTTTTTT
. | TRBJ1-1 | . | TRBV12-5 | CASGLGAGTEAFF | TGTGCTAGTGGTTTGGGGGCGGGCACTGAAGCTTTCTTT
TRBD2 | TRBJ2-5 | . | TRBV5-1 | CASSLGVAGAQETQYF | TGCGCCAGCAGCTTGGGTGTAGCGGGGGCCCAAGAGACCCAGTACTTC
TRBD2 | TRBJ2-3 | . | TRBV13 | CASSSQHLAGPPDTQYF | TGTGCCAGCAGCTCACAACACCTAGCGGGGCCCCCAGATACGCAGTATTTT
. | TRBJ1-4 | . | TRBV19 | CASSIDPGLKGEKLFF | TGTGCCAGTAGTATAGATCCAGGGTTGAAAGGTGAAAAACTGTTTTTT
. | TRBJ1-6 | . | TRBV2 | CASKSHNSPLHF | TGTGCCAGCAAAAGCCATAATTCACCCCTCCACTTT
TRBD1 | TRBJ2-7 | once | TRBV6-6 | CASRQGQGDYEQYF | TGTGCCAGCAGACAGGGACAGGGGGACTACGAGCAGTACTTC
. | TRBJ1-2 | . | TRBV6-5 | CASSSLGGYTF | TGTGCCAGCAGTTCCCTCGGGGGCTACACCTTC
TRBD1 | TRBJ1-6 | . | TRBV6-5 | CASSRDRGNSPLHF | TGTGCCAGCAGTCGGGACAGGGGAAATTCACCCCTCCACTTT
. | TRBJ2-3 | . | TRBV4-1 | CASSQDSGTDTQYF | TGCGCCAGCAGCCAAGATTCCGGGACAGATACGCAGTATTTT
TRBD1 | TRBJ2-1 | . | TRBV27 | CASSLGQMYNEQFF | TGTGCCAGCAGTTTGGGACAGATGTACAATGAGCAGTTCTTC
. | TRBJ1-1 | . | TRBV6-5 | CASGREGTEAFF | TGTGCCAGCGGACGCGAGGGCACTGAAGCTTTCTTT
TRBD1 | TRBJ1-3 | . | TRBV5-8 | CASSSRDSALEQYF | TGTGCCAGCAGCTCCCGGGACAGTGCCCTAGAACAGTATTTT
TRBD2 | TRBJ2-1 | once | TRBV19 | CASWRGSGYEQFF | TGTGCCAGTTGGCGGGGGAGTGGCTATGAGCAGTTCTTC
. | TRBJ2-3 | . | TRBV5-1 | CASSLSPTVGTDTQYF | TGCGCCAGCAGCCTCTCGCCGACAGTAGGCACAGATACGCAGTATTTT
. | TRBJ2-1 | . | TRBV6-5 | CASSYGVERGEQFF | TGTGCCAGCAGTTATGGGGTCGAACGGGGTGAGCAGTTCTTC
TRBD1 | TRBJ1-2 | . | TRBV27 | CASSPQGGGYTF | TGTGCCAGCAGTCCTCAGGGGGGTGGCTACACCTTC
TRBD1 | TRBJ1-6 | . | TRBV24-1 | CATNPGQEPSSYNSPLHF | TGTGCCACCAACCCGGGACAGGAGCCTAGCTCCTATAATTCACCCCTCCACTTT